This T cell receptor beta chain was recorded in a study of cytomegalovirus exposure and HLA in healthy donors. The wider study: The 500 to 750 first-cohort repertoires and the roughly 130 validation repertoires shared the same platform, a later analysis reported. Findings and limits, study-wide: Researchers counted around 160 TCR beta chains as cytomegalovirus-associated.

Unmatched junction bases numbered 7, after V lost 0 bases and J lost 7 bases. Germline V gives CDR1 SGDLS, CDR2 YYNGEE. The CDR3 loop spans 15 amino acids. Note on this clone: Its antigen is not known.

Measured with immunoSEQ multiplex PCR; TCRdb has only the in-frame clones, and not every one. Among roughly 110,000 clones listed, about 85% were seen once. The specimen was PBMCs. The TCR comes from a woman younger than 30 in good health and CMV-seropositive. The rearrangement joins TRBV9 to TRBJ1-2; 9 bases are shared with TRBD1. Written as DNA, the CDR3 is TGTGCCAGCAGCGTAGGCGGACAGGGGAGCGGTGGCTACACCTTC. Translation: CASSVGGQGSGGYTF.